The sequence of this TCR beta chain was determined in a study of blood T cell repertoires in COVID-19. This CDR3 region has 13 residues. Germline CDR1 is SGHNT and CDR2 is YENEEA. The ends were cut back, 5 bases at V and 3 bases at J, with 10 bases in the middle. TCRdb's table, derived via immunoSEQ multiplex PCR, lists solely in-frame clones and lacks some. Of fewer than 200,000 clones in the sample, around 85% are singletons; the top ten hold 9.8%. The specimen sequenced was peripheral blood. The TCR comes from an elderly woman with acute or convalescent COVID-19. The chain links TRBV11-3 to TRBJ1-1; D gene unclear. The CDR3 is CASSREVDTEAFF. The DNA for the CDR3 is TGTGCCAGCAGCCGGGAAGTGGACACTGAAGCTTTCTTT.